The clone carrying this TCR beta chain was detected ten times or more. Its antigen is as yet unknown. The time point: sample taken at primary tumor resection. Samples came from roughly 72 TRACERx patients with untreated early-stage lung cancer. Whole RNA, isolated from tumor, nontumor lung or frozen PBMC, was sequenced without prior sorting. TCRdb re-derived calls from the 5' RACE reads in MiXCR, one entry per CDR3 protein. This sample carries roughly 20,000 distinct CDR3 sequences, approximately 2.8% of them seen once, and the ten largest clones take 7.7%. This entry comes from a study of spatial heterogeneity in lung cancer. Study context: TCR transcript abundance in tumor regions was strongly correlated with the T cell module score obtained from matched bulk RNA-seq. Study results and caveats: Within tumors, counts of expanded alpha and beta TCRs tracked tumor mutation counts. Nonsynonymous mutation counts, ubiquitous and regional, were tracked by the respective counts of ubiquitous and regional expanded TCRs.

CDR3 length equals 14 residues. The germline CDR1 and CDR2 sequences are LGHNA and YSLEER. Trimming stripped 3 bases from V and 7 bases from J, with 16 bases between. This specimen was lung tumor tissue, taken at surgery. The chain carries TRBV4-3 and TRBJ2-7; D possibly corresponds to TRBD2 (6 bases). The clonotype was recovered from a male donor with early-stage non-small cell lung cancer. CDR3 amino acids: CASSHGTGSREQYF. As DNA, the CDR3 is TGCGCCAGCAGCCATGGAACCGGGAGTCGAGAGCAGTACTTC.